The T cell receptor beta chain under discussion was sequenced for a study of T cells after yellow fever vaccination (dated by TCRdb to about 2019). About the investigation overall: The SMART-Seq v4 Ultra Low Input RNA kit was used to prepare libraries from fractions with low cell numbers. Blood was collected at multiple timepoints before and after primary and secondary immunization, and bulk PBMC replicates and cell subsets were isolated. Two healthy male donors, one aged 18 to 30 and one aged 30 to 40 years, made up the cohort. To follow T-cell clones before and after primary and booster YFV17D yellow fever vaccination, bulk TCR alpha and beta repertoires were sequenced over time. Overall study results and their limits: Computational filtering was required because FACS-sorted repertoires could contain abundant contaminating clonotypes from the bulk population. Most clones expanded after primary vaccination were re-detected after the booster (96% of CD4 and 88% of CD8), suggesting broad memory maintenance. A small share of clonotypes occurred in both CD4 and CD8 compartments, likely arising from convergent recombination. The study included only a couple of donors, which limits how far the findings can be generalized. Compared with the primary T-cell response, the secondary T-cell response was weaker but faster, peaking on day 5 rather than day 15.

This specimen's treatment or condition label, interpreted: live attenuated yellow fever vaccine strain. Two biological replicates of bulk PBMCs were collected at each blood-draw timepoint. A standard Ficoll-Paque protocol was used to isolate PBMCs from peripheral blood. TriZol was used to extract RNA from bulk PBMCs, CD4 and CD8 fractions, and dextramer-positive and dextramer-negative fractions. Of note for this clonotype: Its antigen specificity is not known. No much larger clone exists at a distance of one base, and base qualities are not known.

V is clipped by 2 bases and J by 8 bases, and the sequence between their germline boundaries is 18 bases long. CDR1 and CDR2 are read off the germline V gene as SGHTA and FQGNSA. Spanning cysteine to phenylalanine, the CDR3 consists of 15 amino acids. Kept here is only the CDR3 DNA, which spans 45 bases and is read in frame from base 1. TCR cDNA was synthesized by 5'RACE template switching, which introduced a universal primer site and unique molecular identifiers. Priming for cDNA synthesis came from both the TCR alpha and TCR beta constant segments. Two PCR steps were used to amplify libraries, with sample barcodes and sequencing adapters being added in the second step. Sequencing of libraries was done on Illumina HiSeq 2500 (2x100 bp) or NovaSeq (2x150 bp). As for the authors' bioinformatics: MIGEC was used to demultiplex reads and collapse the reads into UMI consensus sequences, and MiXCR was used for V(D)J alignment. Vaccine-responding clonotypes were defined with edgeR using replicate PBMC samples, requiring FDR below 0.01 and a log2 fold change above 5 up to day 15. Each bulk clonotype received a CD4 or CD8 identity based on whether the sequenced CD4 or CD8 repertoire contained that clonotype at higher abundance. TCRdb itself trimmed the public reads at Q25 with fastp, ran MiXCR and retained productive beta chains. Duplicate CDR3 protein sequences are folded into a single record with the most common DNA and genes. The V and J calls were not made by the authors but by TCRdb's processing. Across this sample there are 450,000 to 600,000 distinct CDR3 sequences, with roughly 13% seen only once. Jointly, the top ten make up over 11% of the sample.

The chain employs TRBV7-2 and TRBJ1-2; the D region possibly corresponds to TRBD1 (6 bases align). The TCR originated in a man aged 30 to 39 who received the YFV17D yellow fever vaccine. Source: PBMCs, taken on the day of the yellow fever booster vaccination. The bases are TGTGCCAGCAGCTTACGGGGCCCGTCGGGGGCCGGCTACACCTTC. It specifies CASSLRGPSGAGYTF.